The present T cell receptor beta chain was sequenced within a study of blood T cell repertoires in COVID-19. Study-wide background: Samples representing acute and convalescent COVID-19 were sourced from the United States, Italy and Spain. Sources were T cells, B-cell-depleted T cells, or PBMCs; the material itself was cDNA or gDNA.

Germline CDR1 is MNHEY and CDR2 is SVGEGT. The J segment lost 4 bases and the V segment lost 3 bases, leaving 3 bases of the junction unmatched. The CDR3 consists of 14 residues. Per the original methods: Nucleated cell number was recorded as an estimate derived from reference gene primer amplification. Profiling relied on immunoSEQ multiplex PCR, and the TCRdb table lists in-frame clones only, not all of them. D and trimming were read from the DNA, whereas the V and J calls and clone size are those reported in that table. The data show some 370,000 clones, with 90% seen just once and 6.5% held by the top ten.

The chain is built from TRBV6-2 or TRBV6-3 and TRBJ1-5; 7 positions match TRBD1. This receptor was taken from a young man with active or convalescent COVID-19. Sequencing was performed on peripheral blood. CDR3 sequence: CASSYQGGNQPQHF. CDR3 bases: TGTGCCAGCAGTTATCAGGGGGGTAATCAGCCCCAGCATTTT.